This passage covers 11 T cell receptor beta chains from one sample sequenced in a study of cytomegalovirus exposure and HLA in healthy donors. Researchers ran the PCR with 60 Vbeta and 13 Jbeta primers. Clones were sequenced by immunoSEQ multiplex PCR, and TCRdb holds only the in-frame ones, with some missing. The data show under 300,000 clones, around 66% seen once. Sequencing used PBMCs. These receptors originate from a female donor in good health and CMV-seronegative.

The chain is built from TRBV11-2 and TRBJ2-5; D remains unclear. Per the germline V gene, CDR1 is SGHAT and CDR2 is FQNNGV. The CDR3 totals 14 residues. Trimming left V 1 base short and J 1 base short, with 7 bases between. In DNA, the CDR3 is TGTGCCAGCAGCTTAGGCGGAATCCAAGAGACCCAGTACTTC. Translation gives CASSLGGIQETQYF. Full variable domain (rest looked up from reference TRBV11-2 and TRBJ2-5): EAGVAQSPRYKIIEKRQSVAFWCNPISGHATLYWYQQILGQGPKLLIQFQNNGVVDDSQLPKDRFSAERLKGVDSTLKIQPAKLEDSAVYLCASSLGGIQETQYFGPGTRLLVL.

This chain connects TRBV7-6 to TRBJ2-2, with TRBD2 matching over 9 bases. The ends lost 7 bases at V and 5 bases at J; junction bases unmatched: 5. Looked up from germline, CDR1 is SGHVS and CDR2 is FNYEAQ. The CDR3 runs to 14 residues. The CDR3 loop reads CASNRLAETGELFF. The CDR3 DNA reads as TGTGCCAGCAACCGACTAGCGGAAACCGGGGAGCTGTTTTTT.

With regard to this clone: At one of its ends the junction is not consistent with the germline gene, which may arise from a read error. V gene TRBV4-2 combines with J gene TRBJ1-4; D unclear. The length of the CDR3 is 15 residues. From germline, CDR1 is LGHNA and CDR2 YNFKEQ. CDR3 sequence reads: CAGSPRETNNEKLFF. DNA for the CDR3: TGTGCCGGCAGCCCAAGGGAGACGAACAATGAAAAACTGTTTTTT.

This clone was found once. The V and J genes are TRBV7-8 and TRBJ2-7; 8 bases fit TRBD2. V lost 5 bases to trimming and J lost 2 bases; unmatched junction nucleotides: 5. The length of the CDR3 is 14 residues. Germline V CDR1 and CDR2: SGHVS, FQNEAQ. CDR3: CASSPTSGTYEQYF. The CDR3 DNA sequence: TGTGCCAGCAGCCCAACTAGCGGTACCTACGAGCAGTACTTC.

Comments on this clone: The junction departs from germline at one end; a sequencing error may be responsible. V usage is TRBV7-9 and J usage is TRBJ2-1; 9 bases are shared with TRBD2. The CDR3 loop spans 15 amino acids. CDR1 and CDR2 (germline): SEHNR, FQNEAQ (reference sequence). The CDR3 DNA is TGTTCCAGCAGCTCCTTGGGCGGGAGGGACAATGAGCAGTTCTTC. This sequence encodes CSSSSLGGRDNEQFF.

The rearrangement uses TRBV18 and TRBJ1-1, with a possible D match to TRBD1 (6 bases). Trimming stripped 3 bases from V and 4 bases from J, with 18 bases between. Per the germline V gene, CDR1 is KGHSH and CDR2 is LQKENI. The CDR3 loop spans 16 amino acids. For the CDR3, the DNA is TGTGCCAGCTCACCGGTGGGGGCAGGAGGAGTCACTGAAGCTTTCTTT. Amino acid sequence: CASSPVGAGGVTEAFF.

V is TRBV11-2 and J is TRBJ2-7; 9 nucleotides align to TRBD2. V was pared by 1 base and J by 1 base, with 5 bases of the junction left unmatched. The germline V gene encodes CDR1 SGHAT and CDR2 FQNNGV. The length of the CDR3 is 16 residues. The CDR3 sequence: CASSLGAGGSSYEQYF. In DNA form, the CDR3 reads TGTGCCAGCAGCTTAGGAGCGGGAGGTTCTTCCTACGAGCAGTACTTC.

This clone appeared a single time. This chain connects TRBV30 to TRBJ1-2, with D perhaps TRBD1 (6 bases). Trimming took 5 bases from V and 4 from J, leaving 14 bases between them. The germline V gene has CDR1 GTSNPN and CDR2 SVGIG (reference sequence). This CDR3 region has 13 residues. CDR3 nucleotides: TGTGCCTGGGAGGACAGCGTAGCCTATGGCTACACCTTC. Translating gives CAWEDSVAYGYTF.

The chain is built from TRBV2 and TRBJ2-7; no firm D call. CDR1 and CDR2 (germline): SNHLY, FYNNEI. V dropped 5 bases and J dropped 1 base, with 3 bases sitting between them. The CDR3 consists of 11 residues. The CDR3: CASSQSYEQYF. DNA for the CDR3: TGTGCCAGCAGTCAATCCTACGAGCAGTACTTC.

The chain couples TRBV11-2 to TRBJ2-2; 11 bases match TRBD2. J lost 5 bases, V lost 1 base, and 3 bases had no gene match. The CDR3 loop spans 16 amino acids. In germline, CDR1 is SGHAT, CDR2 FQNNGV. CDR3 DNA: TGTGCCAGCAGCTTAGTAGCGGGAGGGGGAACCGGGGAGCTGTTTTTT. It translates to CASSLVAGGGTGELFF. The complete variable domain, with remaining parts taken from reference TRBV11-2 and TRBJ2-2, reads EAGVAQSPRYKIIEKRQSVAFWCNPISGHATLYWYQQILGQGPKLLIQFQNNGVVDDSQLPKDRFSAERLKGVDSTLKIQPAKLEDSAVYLCASSLVAGGGTGELFFGEGSRLTVL.

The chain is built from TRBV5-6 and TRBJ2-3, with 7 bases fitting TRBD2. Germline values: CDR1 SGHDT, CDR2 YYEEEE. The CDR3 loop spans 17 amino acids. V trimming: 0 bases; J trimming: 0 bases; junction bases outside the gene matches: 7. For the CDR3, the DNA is TGTGCCAGCAGCTTGGGGCCCCTAGCGGTTAGCACAGATACGCAGTATTTT. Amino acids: CASSLGPLAVSTDTQYF. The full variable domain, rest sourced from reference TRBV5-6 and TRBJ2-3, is DAGVTQSPTHLIKTRGQQVTLRCSPKSGHDTVSWYQQALGQGPQFIFQYYEEEERQRGNFPDRFSGHQFPNYSSELNVNALLLGDSALYLCASSLGPLAVSTDTQYFGPGTRLTVL.